Listed here are 17 T cell receptor beta chains from one sample, sequenced in a study of T cells in Graves' hyperthyroidism and ophthalmopathy. TCR beta CDR3 region amplification was performed from RNA transcripts. Carried out on the TCR CDR3, a first-round RT-PCR used the HTBI primer set. In TCRdb, the multiplex PCR reads were re-called with MiXCR into one record per CDR3 protein. Of hundreds of thousands of distinct CDR3 sequences listed, 35% are singletons. Specimen: blood. Receptor source: a woman aged 40 to 49 with Graves' hyperthyroidism.

The sample holds many counts of this clonotype. The rearrangement links TRBV29-1 to TRBJ1-1; D unclear. The germline gives CDR1 SQVTM, CDR2 ANQGSEA. V lost 6 bases to trimming and J lost 2 bases, with 13 bases between them. CDR3 length: 13 amino acids. This chain's CDR3 is CSVAIQDNTEAFF. CDR3 in DNA: TGCAGCGTCGCTATCCAGGATAACACTGAAGCTTTCTTT.

This clonotype was seen a handful of times. This chain joins TRBV5-4 and TRBJ1-1, with D perhaps TRBD1 (6 bases). The CDR3 totals 14 residues. V dropped 5 bases and J dropped 4 bases, with 15 bases sitting between them. CDR1 is SGHNT, CDR2 YYREEE, per germline (reference sequence). CDR3: CASRARDIPTEAFF. The CDR3 DNA sequence: TGTGCCAGCAGAGCCCGGGACATTCCCACTGAAGCTTTCTTT.

V is TRBV6-1 and J is TRBJ1-6; possible D gene TRBD1, 6 bases. Germline lookup yields CDR1 MNHNS and CDR2 SASEGT. Trimming removed 5 bases at V and 11 bases at J, with 25 bases between. The CDR3 has 17 amino acids. The CDR3 nucleotides read TGTGCCAGCAGTTACCCCCACCAAGTACAGGGAACGACACCCCTCCACTTT. Protein: CASSYPHQVQGTTPLHF.

The chain has TRBV30 and TRBJ1-1; the D gene is possibly TRBD1 (5 bases). Germline CDR1 reads GTSNPN; CDR2 reads SVGIG (reference sequence). The CDR3 contains 13 residues. The V end was cut by 0 bases, the J end by 3 bases, with 8 bases between. The chain's CDR3 is CAWSVGVDTEAFF. CDR3 DNA sequence: TGTGCCTGGAGTGTAGGGGTTGACACTGAAGCTTTCTTT. The full variable domain, its missing parts supplied by reference TRBV30 and TRBJ1-1, is SQTIHQWPATLVQPVGSPLSLECTVEGTSNPNLYWYRQAAGRGLQLLFYSVGIGQISSEVPQNLSASRPQDRQFILSSKKLLLSDSGFYLCAWSVGVDTEAFFGQGTRLTVV.

V gene TRBV6-6 combines with J gene TRBJ2-7, with D possibly TRBD1 on 9 matching bases. Germline assignment: CDR1 MNHNY and CDR2 SVGAGI (reference sequence). The V gene lost 6 bases and the J gene lost 4 bases, with 19 bases spanning the gap. There are 15 residues in the CDR3. The CDR3: CASSRGGQGLYEQYF. The CDR3 DNA follows: TGTGCCAGCAGCCGGGGGGGACAGGGTTTATACGAGCAGTACTTC.

The genes are TRBV15 and TRBJ1-2; weak D call: TRBD1 (5 bases). Germline CDR1 LNHNV, CDR2 YYDKDF (reference sequence). V lost 1 base and J 4 bases, leaving 13 bases between the germline ends. This CDR3 region has 15 residues. The CDR3 region has the DNA TGTGCCACCAGCAGAGGGGGGGGGTACTCCTATGGCTACACCTTC. It encodes CATSRGGGYSYGYTF.

The chain links TRBV6-5 to TRBJ1-1; D gene uncertain. The CDR3 sequence is 13 residues long. With 4 bases removed from V and 4 bases from J, the gap between germline ends came to 10 bases. Germline CDR1 is MNHEY and CDR2 is SVGAGI. This CDR3 is CASSSVRGTEAFF. In nucleotides, the CDR3 is TGTGCCAGCAGTTCAGTCAGAGGCACTGAAGCTTTCTTT.

This clonotype was observed a few times. The chain combines TRBV9 with TRBJ1-1, with TRBD1 as a possible D gene (6 bases). Germline-derived CDR1 and CDR2 are SGDLS and YYNGEE. CDR3 length equals 13 residues. V shed 5 bases and J shed 4 bases, with 12 bases lying between them. DNA for the CDR3: TGTGCCAGCAGGGTCACAGGGCCCACTGAAGCTTTCTTT. Protein sequence: CASRVTGPTEAFF.

This clonotype was counted at least ten times. The V call is TRBV6-5, the J call TRBJ2-5; 7 nucleotides match TRBD1. Germline V gives CDR1 MNHEY, CDR2 SVGAGI. This CDR3 has 13 residues. After removal of 4 bases from V and 5 bases from J, the junction contained 4 bases not matched to a gene. CDR3 sequence reads: CASSFRGWETQYF. DNA for the CDR3: TGTGCCAGCAGTTTCAGGGGGTGGGAGACCCAGTACTTC.

This clonotype was seen a few times. The chain links TRBV6-1 to TRBJ2-7; D is uncertain. The CDR3 sequence is 14 residues long. Looked up from germline, CDR1 is MNHNS and CDR2 is SASEGT. Between the trimmed V and J ends, which lost 2 bases and 2 bases, there was a span of 10 bases. The CDR3, as DNA: TGTGCCAGCAGTGAATGGAAAGGGCCCTACGAGCAGTACTTC. It codes for CASSEWKGPYEQYF.

This clonotype was counted many times. The junction does not match germline at one end; this may be a read error. This rearrangement joins TRBV5-1 to TRBJ1-1; maybe TRBD1 (5 bases). The CDR3 sequence is 14 residues long. Germline V lookup: CDR1 SGHRS, CDR2 YFSETQ. In DNA form, the CDR3 reads TGTGCCAGCAGCTTAGCGGGGGGGGACACTGAAGCTTTCTTT. It encodes CASSLAGGDTEAFF.

Of note for this clonotype: Its ends do not fully match the called genes, so a read error is possible. The chain links TRBV19 to TRBJ2-5; the D gene is possibly TRBD2 (5 bases). The CDR3 has 16 residues. The V gene's germline CDR1 is LNHDA and CDR2 SQIVND (reference sequence). The CDR3 protein is CASSRPTTGEQETQCF. The DNA for the CDR3 is TGTGCCAGTAGCCGCCCCACGACCGGGGAACAAGAGACCCAGTGCTTC.

The rearrangement uses TRBV7-8 and TRBJ1-1, with 7 nucleotides matching TRBD1. The CDR3 sequence is 18 residues long. The germline gives CDR1 SGHVS, CDR2 FQNEAQ. Trimming at V came to 2 bases and at J to 4 bases, leaving 16 bases not matched to a gene. The CDR3, as DNA: TGTGCCAGCAGCTTATGGCTCAGACAGGGTTCCCGATTCACTGAAGCTTTCTTT. As protein: CASSLWLRQGSRFTEAFF.

This clonotype was found many times. The chain carries TRBV2 and TRBJ2-2; 7 bases are shared with TRBD2. With 3 bases clipped from V and 4 bases from J, the junction kept 5 bases outside the gene matches. The CDR3 is 15 amino acids. The V gene's germline CDR1 is SNHLY and CDR2 FYNNEI. CDR3 residues: CASSDTAGSTGELFF. The CDR3 nucleotides are TGTGCCAGCAGTGATACAGCGGGGAGCACCGGGGAGCTGTTTTTT.

The V call is TRBV19, the J call TRBJ1-2; D is ambiguous. The CDR3 is 17 amino acids. The V end lost 4 bases, the J end lost 1 base, and 19 bases lay between the germline ends. Germline values: CDR1 LNHDA, CDR2 SQIVND (reference sequence). The CDR3 bases are TGTGCCAGTAGTACCCTGGGTAAGGCCGCCCTTAACTATGGCTACACCTTC. It codes for CASSTLGKAALNYGYTF.

J is TRBJ2-7 and V is TRBV28; the D gene is possibly TRBD2 (5 bases). The ends were cut back, 4 bases at V and 4 bases at J, with 11 bases in the middle. This CDR3 region has 13 residues. CDR1 and CDR2 (germline): MDHEN, SYDVKM. Written as DNA, the CDR3 is TGTGCCAGCAGTTGGCTAGCAGCTTACGAGCAGTACTTC. This sequence encodes CASSWLAAYEQYF.

Note on this clonotype: A single base separates this from a much larger clone, so it may be a read error. This chain connects TRBV10-3 to TRBJ2-2, with D tentatively TRBD1 (6 bases). In germline, CDR1 is ENHRY, CDR2 SYGVKD. Deletions cut 10 bases from V and 5 bases from J, with 14 bases between. This CDR3 has 13 residues. The chain's CDR3 is CASRETGTGELFF. The CDR3 nucleotides read TGTGCCAGCAGAGAAACAGGGACCGGGGAGCTGTTTTTT.